Included here is one T cell receptor beta chain sequence, with context. What it recognizes is unknown. This CDR3 region has 15 residues. V was cut by 5 bases and J by 0 bases, with 12 bases left in between. These data originate in a study of T-cell reconstitution after alpha-beta-depleted transplantation in children. Unique molecular identifiers were incorporated during preparation of the TCRbeta library. TCRdb independently ran MiXCR on the PCR reads; one entry per CDR3 protein. The table has 60,000 to 85,000 distinct CDR3 sequences, roughly 18% seen once. Study-level findings and limits: One year post-transplant, T-cell counts and diversity were largely derived from T cells produced anew. Surviving recipient T cells and intrathymic progenitors accounted for some patients' high TCRbeta diversity at day 60. Several hundred expanded graft clones reportedly were the source of alpha-beta T cells about two months after transplant.

Sequenced material: PBMCs, mostly from graft donor cells, taken 360 days after TCRalphabeta/CD19-depleted stem cell transplant. This chain links TRBV12-3 or TRBV12-4 with TRBJ2-3; no clear D. The receptor comes from a male patient aged 2-10 years who had a stem cell transplant for acute lymphoblastic leukemia, so the T cells may come from the graft donor. CDR3 sequence reads: CASSPPGSSTDTQYF. Here the CDR3 DNA reads TGTGCCAGCAGTCCCCCGGGCTCTAGCACAGATACGCAGTATTTT.